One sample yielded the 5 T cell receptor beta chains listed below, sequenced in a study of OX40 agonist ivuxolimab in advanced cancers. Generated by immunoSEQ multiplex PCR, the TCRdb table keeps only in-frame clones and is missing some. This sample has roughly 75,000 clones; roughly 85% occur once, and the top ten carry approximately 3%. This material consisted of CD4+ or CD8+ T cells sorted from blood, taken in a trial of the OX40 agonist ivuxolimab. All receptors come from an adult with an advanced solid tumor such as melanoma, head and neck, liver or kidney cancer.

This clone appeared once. CDR3 nucleotide sequence: TGTGCCACCAGCAGAGATAAAGGGTACGAGCAGTACTTC. It is translated as CATSRDKGYEQYF. The chain combines TRBV15 with TRBJ2-7; D gene ambiguous. The germline gives CDR1 LNHNV, CDR2 YYDKDF (reference sequence). CDR3 length: 13 amino acids. Between the trimmed V and J ends, which lost 0 bases and 4 bases, there was a span of 7 bases.

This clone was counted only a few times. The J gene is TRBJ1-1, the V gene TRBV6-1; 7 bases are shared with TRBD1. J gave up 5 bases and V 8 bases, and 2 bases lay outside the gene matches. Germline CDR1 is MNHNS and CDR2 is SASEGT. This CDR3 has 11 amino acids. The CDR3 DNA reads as TGTGCCAGCGAGGGGGCGACTGAAGCTTTCTTT. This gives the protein CASEGATEAFF.

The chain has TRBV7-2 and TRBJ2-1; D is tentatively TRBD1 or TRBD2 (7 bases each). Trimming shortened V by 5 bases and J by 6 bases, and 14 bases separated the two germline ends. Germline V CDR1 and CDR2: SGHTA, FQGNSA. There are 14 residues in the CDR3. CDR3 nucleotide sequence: TGTGCCAGCAGCCCACAGGGGAGGGGCAATGAGCAGTTCTTC. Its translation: CASSPQGRGNEQFF.

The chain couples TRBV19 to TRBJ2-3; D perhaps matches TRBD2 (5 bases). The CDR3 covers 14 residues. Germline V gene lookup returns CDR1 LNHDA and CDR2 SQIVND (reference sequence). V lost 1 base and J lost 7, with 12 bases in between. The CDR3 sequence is CASSIASAGNTQYF. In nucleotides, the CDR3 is TGTGCCAGTAGTATAGCTTCGGCCGGGAATACGCAGTATTTT.

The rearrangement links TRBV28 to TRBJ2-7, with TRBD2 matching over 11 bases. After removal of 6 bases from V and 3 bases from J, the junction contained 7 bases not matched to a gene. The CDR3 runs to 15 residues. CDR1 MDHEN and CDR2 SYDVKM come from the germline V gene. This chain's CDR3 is CASSPALAGGYEQYF. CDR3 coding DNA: TGTGCCAGCAGCCCCGCCCTAGCGGGGGGCTACGAGCAGTACTTC.